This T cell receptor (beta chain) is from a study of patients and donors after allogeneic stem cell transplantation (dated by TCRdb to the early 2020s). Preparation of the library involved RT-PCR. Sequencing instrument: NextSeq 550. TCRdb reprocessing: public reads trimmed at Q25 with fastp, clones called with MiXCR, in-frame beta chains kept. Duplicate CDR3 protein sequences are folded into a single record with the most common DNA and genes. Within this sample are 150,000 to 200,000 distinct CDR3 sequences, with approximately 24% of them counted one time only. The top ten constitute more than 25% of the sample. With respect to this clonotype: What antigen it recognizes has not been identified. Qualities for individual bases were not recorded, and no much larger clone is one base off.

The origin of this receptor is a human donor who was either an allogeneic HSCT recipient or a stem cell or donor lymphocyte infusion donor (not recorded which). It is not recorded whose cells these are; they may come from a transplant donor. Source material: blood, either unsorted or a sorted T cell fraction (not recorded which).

The CDR3 has the sequence CASLSAGVVSETQYF. The sequence in DNA is TGTGCCAGCCTCTCGGCGGGAGTGGTTTCAGAGACCCAGTACTTC. This chain joins TRBV2 to TRBJ2-5, and 7 junctional nucleotides match TRBD2. Its CDR3 holds 15 amino acids, cysteine through phenylalanine. Only the CDR3 portion is preserved as DNA: 45 bases, with reading frame beginning at the first base. Here V drops 8 bases and J drops 4 bases, and the junction holds 13 bases not matched to any gene. CDR1 and CDR2, looked up from the germline V gene, are SNHLY and FYNNEI.